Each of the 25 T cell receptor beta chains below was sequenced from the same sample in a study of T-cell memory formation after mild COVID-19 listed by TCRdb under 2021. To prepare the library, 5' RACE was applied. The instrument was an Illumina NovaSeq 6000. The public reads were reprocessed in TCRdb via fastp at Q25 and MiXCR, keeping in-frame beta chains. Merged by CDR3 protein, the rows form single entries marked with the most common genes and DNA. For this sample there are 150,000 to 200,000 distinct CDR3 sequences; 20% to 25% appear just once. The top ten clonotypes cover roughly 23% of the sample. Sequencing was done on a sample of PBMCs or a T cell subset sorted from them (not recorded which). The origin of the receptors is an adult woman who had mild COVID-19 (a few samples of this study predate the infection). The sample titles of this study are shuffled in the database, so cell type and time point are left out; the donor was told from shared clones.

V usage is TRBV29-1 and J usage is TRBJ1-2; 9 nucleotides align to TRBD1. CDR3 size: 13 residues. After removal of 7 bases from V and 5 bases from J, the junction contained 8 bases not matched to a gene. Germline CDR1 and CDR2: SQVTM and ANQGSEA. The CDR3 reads CSATGGEDYGYTF. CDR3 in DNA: TGCAGCGCCACAGGGGGCGAAGATTATGGCTACACCTTC.

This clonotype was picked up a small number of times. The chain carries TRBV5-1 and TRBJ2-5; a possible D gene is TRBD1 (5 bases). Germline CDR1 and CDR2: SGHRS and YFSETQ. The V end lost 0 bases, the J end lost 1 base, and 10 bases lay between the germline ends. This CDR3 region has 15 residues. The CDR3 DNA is TGCGCCAGCAGCTTGGGACAGCCTTCCCAAGAGACCCAGTACTTC. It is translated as CASSLGQPSQETQYF.

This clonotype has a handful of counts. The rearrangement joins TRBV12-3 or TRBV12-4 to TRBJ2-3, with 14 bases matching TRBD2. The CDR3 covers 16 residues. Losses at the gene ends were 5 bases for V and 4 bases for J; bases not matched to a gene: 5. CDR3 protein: CASSLRLAGGPDTQYF. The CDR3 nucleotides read TGTGCCAGCAGTCTAAGACTAGCGGGGGGGCCAGATACGCAGTATTTT.

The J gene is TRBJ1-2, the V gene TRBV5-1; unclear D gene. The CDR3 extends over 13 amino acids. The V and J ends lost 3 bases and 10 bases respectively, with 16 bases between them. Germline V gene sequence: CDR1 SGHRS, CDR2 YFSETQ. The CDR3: CASSSLPGNDYTF. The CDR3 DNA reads TGCGCCAGCAGCTCCCTTCCGGGGAATGACTACACCTTC.

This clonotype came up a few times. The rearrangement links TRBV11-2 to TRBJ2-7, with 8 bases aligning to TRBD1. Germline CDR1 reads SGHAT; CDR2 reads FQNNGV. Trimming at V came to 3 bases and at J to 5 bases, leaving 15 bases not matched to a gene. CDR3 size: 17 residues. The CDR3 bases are TGTGCCAGCAGCTTGAGTGTTAGGCAGGGGGCGCGCAACGAGCAGTACTTC. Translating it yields CASSLSVRQGARNEQYF. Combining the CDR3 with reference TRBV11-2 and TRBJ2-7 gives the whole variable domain EAGVAQSPRYKIIEKRQSVAFWCNPISGHATLYWYQQILGQGPKLLIQFQNNGVVDDSQLPKDRFSAERLKGVDSTLKIQPAKLEDSAVYLCASSLSVRQGARNEQYFGPGTRLTVT.

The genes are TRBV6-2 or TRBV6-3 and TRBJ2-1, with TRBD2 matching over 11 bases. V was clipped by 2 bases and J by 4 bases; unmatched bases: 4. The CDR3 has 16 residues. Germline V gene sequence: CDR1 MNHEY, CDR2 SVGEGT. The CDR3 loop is CASSYARLAGYNEQFF. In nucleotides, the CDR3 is TGTGCCAGCAGTTACGCCAGACTAGCGGGGTACAATGAGCAGTTCTTC.

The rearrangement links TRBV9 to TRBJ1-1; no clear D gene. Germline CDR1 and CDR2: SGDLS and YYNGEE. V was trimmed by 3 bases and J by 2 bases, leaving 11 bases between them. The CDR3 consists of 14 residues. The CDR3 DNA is TGTGCCAGCAGCGATGACGGCGATAACACTGAAGCTTTCTTT. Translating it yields CASSDDGDNTEAFF.

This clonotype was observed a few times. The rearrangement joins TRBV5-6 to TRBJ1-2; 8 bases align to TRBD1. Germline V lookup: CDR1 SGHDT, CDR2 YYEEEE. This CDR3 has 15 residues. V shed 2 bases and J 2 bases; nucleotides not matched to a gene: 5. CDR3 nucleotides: TGTGCCAGCAGCTTCGGGACAGGAGTCAACTATGGCTACACCTTC. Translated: CASSFGTGVNYGYTF.

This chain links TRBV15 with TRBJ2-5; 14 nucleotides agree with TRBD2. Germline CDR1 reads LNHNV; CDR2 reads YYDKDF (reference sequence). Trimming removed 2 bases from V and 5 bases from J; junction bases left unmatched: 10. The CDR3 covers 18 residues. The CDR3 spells CATSRQGLAGEPGETQYF. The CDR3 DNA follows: TGTGCCACCAGCAGACAGGGACTAGCGGGGGAACCGGGGGAGACCCAGTACTTC.

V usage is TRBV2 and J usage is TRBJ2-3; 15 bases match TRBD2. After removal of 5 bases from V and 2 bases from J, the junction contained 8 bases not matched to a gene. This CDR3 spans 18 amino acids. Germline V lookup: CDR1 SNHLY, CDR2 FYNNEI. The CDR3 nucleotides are TGTGCCAGCAGTCCGGGACTAGCGGGGGGATACTCCACAGATACGCAGTATTTT. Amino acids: CASSPGLAGGYSTDTQYF.

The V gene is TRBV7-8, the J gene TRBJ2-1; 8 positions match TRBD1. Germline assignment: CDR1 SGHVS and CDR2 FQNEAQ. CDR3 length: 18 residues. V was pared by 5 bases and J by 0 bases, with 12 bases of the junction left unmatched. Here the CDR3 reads CASSPVPGQADSYNEQFF. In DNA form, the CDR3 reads TGTGCCAGCAGCCCGGTGCCGGGACAGGCTGACTCCTACAATGAGCAGTTCTTC.

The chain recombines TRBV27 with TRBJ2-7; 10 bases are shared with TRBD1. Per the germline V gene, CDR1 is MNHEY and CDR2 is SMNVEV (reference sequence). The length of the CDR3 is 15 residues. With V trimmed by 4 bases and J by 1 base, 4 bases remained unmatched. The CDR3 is CASSWTGGGSYEQYF. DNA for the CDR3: TGTGCCAGCAGTTGGACAGGGGGTGGGTCCTACGAGCAGTACTTC.

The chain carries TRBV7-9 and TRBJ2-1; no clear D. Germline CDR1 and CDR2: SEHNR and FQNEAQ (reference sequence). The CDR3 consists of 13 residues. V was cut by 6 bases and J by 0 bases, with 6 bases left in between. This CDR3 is CASSPHSYNEQFF. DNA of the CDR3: TGTGCCAGCAGTCCCCACTCCTACAATGAGCAGTTCTTC.

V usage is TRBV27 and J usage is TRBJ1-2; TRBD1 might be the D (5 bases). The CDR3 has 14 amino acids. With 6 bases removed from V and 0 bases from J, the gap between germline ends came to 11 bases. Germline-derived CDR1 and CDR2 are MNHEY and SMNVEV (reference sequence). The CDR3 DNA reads TGTGCCAGCAGGCGGGACGGATCTAACTATGGCTACACCTTC. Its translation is CASRRDGSNYGYTF.

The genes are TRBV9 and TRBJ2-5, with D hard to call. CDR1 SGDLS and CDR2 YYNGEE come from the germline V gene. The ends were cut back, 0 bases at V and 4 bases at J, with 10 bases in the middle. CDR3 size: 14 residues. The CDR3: CASSVDLGPETQYF. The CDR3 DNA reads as TGTGCCAGCAGCGTAGACCTTGGCCCAGAGACCCAGTACTTC.

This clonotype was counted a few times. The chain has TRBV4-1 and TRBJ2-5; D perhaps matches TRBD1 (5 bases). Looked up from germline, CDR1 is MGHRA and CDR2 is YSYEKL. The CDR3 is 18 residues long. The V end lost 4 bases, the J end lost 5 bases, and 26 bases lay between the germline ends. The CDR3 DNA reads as TGCGCCAGCAGCCCTCAAATGTCGAGTCTAGGGGCTCGGGAGACCCAGTACTTC. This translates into CASSPQMSSLGARETQYF.

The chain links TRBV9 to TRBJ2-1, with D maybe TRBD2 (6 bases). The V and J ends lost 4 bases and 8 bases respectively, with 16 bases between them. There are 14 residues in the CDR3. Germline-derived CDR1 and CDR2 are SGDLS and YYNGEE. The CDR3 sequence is CASSQSTSFDEQFF. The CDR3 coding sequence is TGTGCCAGCAGCCAATCGACTAGTTTTGATGAGCAGTTCTTC.

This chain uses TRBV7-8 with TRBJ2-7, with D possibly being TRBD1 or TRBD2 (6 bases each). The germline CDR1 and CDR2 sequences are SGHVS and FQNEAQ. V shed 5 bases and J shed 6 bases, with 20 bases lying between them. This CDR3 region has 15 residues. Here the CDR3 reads CASSLTTGALVEQYF. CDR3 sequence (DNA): TGTGCCAGCAGCCTCACGACGGGGGCGTTGGTCGAGCAGTACTTC. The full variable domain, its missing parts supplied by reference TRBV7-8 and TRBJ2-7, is GAGVSQSPRYKVAKRGQDVALRCDPISGHVSLFWYQQALGQGPEFLTYFQNEAQLDKSGLPSDRFFAERPEGSVSTLKIQRTQQEDSAVYLCASSLTTGALVEQYFGPGTRLTVT.

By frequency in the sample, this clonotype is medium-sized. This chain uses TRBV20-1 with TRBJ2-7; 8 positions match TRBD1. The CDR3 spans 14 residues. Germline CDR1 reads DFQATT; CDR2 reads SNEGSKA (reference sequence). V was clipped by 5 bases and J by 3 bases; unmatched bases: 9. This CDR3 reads CSAEDWTGSYEQYF. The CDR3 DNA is TGCAGTGCTGAAGACTGGACAGGGAGCTACGAGCAGTACTTC.

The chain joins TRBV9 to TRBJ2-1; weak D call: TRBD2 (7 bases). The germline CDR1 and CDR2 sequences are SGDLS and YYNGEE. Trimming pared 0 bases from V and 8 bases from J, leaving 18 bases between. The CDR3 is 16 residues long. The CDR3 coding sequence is TGTGCCAGCAGCGTAGCTACAGGGACTAATCGGTATGAGCAGTTCTTC. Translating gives CASSVATGTNRYEQFF.

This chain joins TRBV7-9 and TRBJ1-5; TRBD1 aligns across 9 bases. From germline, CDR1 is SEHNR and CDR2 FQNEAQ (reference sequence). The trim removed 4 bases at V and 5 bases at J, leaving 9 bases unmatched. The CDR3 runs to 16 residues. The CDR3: CASSSRGQGWDQPQHF. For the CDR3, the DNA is TGTGCCAGCAGCTCCCGGGGACAGGGATGGGATCAGCCCCAGCATTTT.

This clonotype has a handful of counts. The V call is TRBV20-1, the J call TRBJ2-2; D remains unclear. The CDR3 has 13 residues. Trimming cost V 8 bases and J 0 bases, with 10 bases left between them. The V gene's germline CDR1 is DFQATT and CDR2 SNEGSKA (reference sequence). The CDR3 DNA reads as TGCAGTATAGAGCGCCCGAACACCGGGGAGCTGTTTTTT. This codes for CSIERPNTGELFF.

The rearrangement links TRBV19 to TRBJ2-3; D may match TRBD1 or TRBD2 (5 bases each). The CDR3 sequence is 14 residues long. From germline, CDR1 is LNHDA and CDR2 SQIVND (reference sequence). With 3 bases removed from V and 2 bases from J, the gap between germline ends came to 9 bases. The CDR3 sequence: CASSISGTTDTQYF. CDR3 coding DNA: TGTGCCAGTAGTATCTCCGGGACCACAGATACGCAGTATTTT.

The CDR3 coding sequence is TGTGCCAGCAGTTACTTGAGCCCCTACGAGCAGTACTTC. Protein: CASSYLSPYEQYF. The chain is built from TRBV12-3 or TRBV12-4 and TRBJ2-7, with D hard to call. The CDR3 loop spans 13 amino acids. V was clipped by 4 bases and J by 2 bases, with 9 bases between them.

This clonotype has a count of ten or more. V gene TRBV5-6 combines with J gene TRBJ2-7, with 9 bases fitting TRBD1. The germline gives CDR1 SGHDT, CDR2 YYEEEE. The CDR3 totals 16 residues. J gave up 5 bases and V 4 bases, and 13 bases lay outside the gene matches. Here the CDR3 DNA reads TGTGCCAGCAGCCTCGTACCGGGACAGGGATTCAACGAGCAGTACTTC. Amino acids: CASSLVPGQGFNEQYF.